This is a list of T cell receptor beta chains from one sample in a study of early T cells in non-severe SARS-CoV-2 infection. MiXCR was run by TCRdb on the 5' RACE reads, yielding one entry per CDR3 protein. This sample has about 69,000 distinct CDR3 sequences; roughly an eighth occur once, and the top ten carry about 14%. Sequenced: whole blood. The receptors here all came from an adult who was a healthcare worker with PCR-confirmed SARS-CoV-2 infection or an uninfected control (not recorded which). The CDR3 runs from the conserved cysteine through the conserved F or W. A D gene is named only where the DNA matches it firmly. Clone size is not always given. Where it is, it says once, few, many or a class for expanded clones.

>TRBV20-1|TRBD1|many|TRBJ2-7
CSASPGTGRGEQYF
TGCAGTGCTAGCCCCGGGACAGGGAGAGGCGAGCAGTACTTC
>TRBV5-1|-|few|TRBJ1-1
CASSYGPGFQENTEAFF
TGCGCCAGCAGCTATGGACCGGGTTTTCAGGAGAACACTGAAGCTTTCTTT
>TRBV12-3/TRBV12-4|-|few|TRBJ2-2
CASNPAPGELFF
TGTGCCAGCAACCCGGCCCCCGGGGAGCTGTTTTTT
>TRBV3-1|TRBD1|many|TRBJ1-4
CASSRRQGRTNEKLFF
TGTGCCAGCAGCCGTCGACAGGGAAGAACTAATGAAAAACTGTTTTTT
>TRBV29-1|-|-|TRBJ1-1
CSVRQGNTEAFF
TGCAGCGTCCGTCAAGGAAACACTGAAGCTTTCTTT
>TRBV25-1|-|many|TRBJ2-1
CASYRGGGSSEQFF
TGTGCCAGCTACAGGGGAGGGGGTTCGAGTGAGCAGTTCTTC
>TRBV30|-|-|TRBJ2-3
CAWSVLGTDTQYF
TGTGCCTGGAGTGTGTTAGGCACAGATACGCAGTATTTT
>TRBV6-5|-|few|TRBJ1-2
CASSDGGLDGYTF
TGTGCCAGCAGTGACGGGGGTCTGGATGGCTACACCTTC
>TRBV20-1|-|-|TRBJ2-7
CSAHRGSYEQYF
TGCAGTGCTCATAGAGGATCCTACGAGCAGTACTTC
>TRBV19|TRBD1|many|TRBJ1-6
CASTSAPGQDSPLHF
TGTGCCAGTACCAGCGCGCCGGGACAGGACTCACCCCTCCACTTT
>TRBV18|TRBD1|many|TRBJ1-1
CASSPRDRGEAFF
TGTGCCAGCTCACCACGAGACAGGGGTGAAGCTTTCTTT
>TRBV18|TRBD1|few|TRBJ1-2
CASSHRGDNYGYTF
TGTGCCAGCTCACACAGGGGAGACAACTATGGCTACACCTTC
>TRBV20-1|-|-|TRBJ2-2
CSAYSGHTNTGELFF
TGCAGTGCGTACTCGGGACACACGAACACCGGGGAGCTGTTTTTT
>TRBV29-1|-|-|TRBJ2-7
CSVVDGSYEQYF
TGCAGCGTTGTTGACGGATCCTACGAGCAGTACTTC
>TRBV6-5|TRBD2|-|TRBJ2-3
CASNVAGGETDTQYF
TGTGCCAGCAACGTAGCGGGGGGGGAAACAGATACGCAGTATTTT
>TRBV25-1|-|few|TRBJ1-5
CASSQGGNQPQHF
TGTGCCAGCAGTCAGGGTGGCAATCAGCCCCAGCATTTT
>TRBV2|TRBD1|many|TRBJ1-6
CASSRDRETPLHF
TGTGCCAGCAGCCGGGACAGGGAAACACCCCTCCACTTT
>TRBV12-3/TRBV12-4|TRBD1|-|TRBJ1-5
CASSLEWGQGLNQPQHF
TGTGCCAGCAGTTTAGAATGGGGACAGGGCTTAAATCAGCCCCAGCATTTT
>TRBV12-3/TRBV12-4|-|-|TRBJ2-1
CASSQYGQRNNEQFF
TGTGCCAGCAGTCAGTATGGACAGAGAAACAATGAGCAGTTCTTC
>TRBV20-1|-|few|TRBJ1-6
CSASLNSYNSPLHF
TGCAGTGCTAGCCTAAACTCATATAATTCACCCCTCCACTTT
>TRBV2|TRBD2|few|TRBJ2-2
CASGELADTGELFF
TGTGCCAGCGGTGAACTAGCGGACACCGGGGAGCTGTTTTTT
>TRBV28|-|-|TRBJ1-4
CASGRSWEKLFF
TGTGCCAGCGGCCGATCTTGGGAAAAACTGTTTTTT
>TRBV7-9|-|many|TRBJ2-7
CASTKRDANYEQYF
TGTGCCAGCACCAAGAGGGACGCCAACTACGAGCAGTACTTC
>TRBV12-3/TRBV12-4|TRBD2|-|TRBJ2-5
CASSLLAGFRETQYF
TGTGCCAGCAGTTTGCTAGCGGGTTTCCGAGAGACCCAGTACTTC
>TRBV11-2|-|many|TRBJ1-2
CASSPRRPSYGYTF
TGTGCCAGCAGCCCCCGCCGACCAAGCTATGGCTACACCTTC
>TRBV6-1|TRBD2|many|TRBJ2-5
CASRASGLQETQYF
TGTGCCAGCCGGGCTAGCGGGCTTCAAGAGACCCAGTACTTC
>TRBV12-3/TRBV12-4|TRBD1|-|TRBJ1-6
CASSPGQVLGSPLHF
TGTGCCAGCAGTCCGGGACAGGTCTTGGGGTCACCCCTCCACTTT
>TRBV29-1|-|many|TRBJ2-7
CSVDRGYEQYF
TGCAGCGTTGATAGGGGATACGAGCAGTACTTC
>TRBV29-1|TRBD2|few|TRBJ2-1
CSVATRGGLFGQFF
TGCAGCGTTGCTACGCGGGGGGGCCTTTTTGGGCAGTTCTTC
>TRBV12-3/TRBV12-4|TRBD1|-|TRBJ1-5
CASSLQQGASNQPQHF
TGTGCCAGCAGTCTTCAACAGGGGGCGAGCAATCAGCCCCAGCATTTT
>TRBV20-1|-|few|TRBJ2-7
CSAVLTYEQYF
TGCAGTGCCGTCCTAACCTACGAGCAGTACTTC
>TRBV11-2|-|few|TRBJ2-5
CASSRRRETQYF
TGTGCCAGCAGCCGACGTCGAGAGACCCAGTACTTC
>TRBV19|-|-|TRBJ2-1
CASSMRALINEQFF
TGTGCCAGTAGTATGAGGGCGCTAATCAATGAGCAGTTCTTC
>TRBV13|-|-|TRBJ2-7
CASRRRGPYEQYF
TGTGCCAGCAGGAGGCGGGGGCCTTACGAGCAGTACTTC
>TRBV7-3|-|many|TRBJ2-1
CASSFGGPNEQFF
TGTGCCAGCAGCTTTGGGGGGCCGAATGAGCAGTTCTTC
>TRBV12-3/TRBV12-4|-|-|TRBJ2-7
CASSADTSSYEQYF
TGTGCCAGCAGTGCGGACACGAGCTCCTACGAGCAGTACTTC
>TRBV6-4|TRBD1|few|TRBJ2-2
CASSRTPRGTGGARSGELFF
TGTGCCAGCAGCCGTACCCCCCGCGGGACAGGGGGCGCTCGGAGCGGGGAGCTGTTTTTT
>TRBV28|-|-|TRBJ1-5
CATTSGGVNQPQHF
TGTGCCACCACGTCGGGAGGGGTGAATCAGCCCCAGCATTTT
>TRBV18|-|many|TRBJ1-2
CASSPRDRNYGYTF
TGTGCCAGCTCACCACGCGACAGAAACTATGGCTACACCTTC
>TRBV7-8|-|many|TRBJ1-1
CASSRSAGPLIETFF
TGTGCCAGCAGCAGATCCGCGGGGCCGCTGATTGAAACTTTCTTT
>TRBV12-5|TRBD1|many|TRBJ1-1
CASGLVRGDSLVLLF
TGTGCTAGTGGTTTGGTACGGGGGGACAGCCTTGTTTTGCTCTTT
>TRBV29-1|-|many|TRBJ2-3
CSVSVGGTDTQYF
TGCAGCGTCAGCGTCGGTGGCACAGATACGCAGTATTTT
>TRBV7-2|-|-|TRBJ1-6
CASSTNRAINNSPLHF
TGTGCCAGCAGCACTAACCGGGCCATAAATAATTCACCCCTCCACTTT
>TRBV28|TRBD1|few|TRBJ1-5
CASRLGGPYQPQHF
TGTGCCAGCAGATTAGGGGGCCCTTATCAGCCCCAGCATTTT
>TRBV27|-|-|TRBJ2-1
CASFWGAGNNEQFF
TGTGCCAGCTTCTGGGGGGCTGGCAACAATGAGCAGTTCTTC
>TRBV6-1|-|-|TRBJ1-1
CASSTGTNTEAFF
TGTGCCAGCAGTACAGGGACTAACACTGAAGCTTTCTTT
>TRBV29-1|TRBD1|many|TRBJ1-3
CSVESFGTASGNTIYF
TGCAGCGTTGAGTCCTTCGGGACAGCCTCTGGAAACACCATATATTTT
>TRBV3-1|-|few|TRBJ1-6
CASSQEGSPLHF
TGTGCCAGCAGCCAAGAGGGGTCACCCCTCCACTTT
>TRBV6-2/TRBV6-3|-|many|TRBJ2-3
CASSYGDTQYF
TGCGCCAGCAGCTACGGGGATACGCAGTATTTT
>TRBV29-1|-|few|TRBJ1-4
CSVNGRGDEKLFF
TGCAGCGTTAATGGCAGGGGAGATGAAAAACTGTTTTTT
>TRBV29-1|-|-|TRBJ2-5
CSVGVSRGETQYF
TGCAGCGTGGGGGTTAGCCGAGGAGAGACCCAGTACTTC
>TRBV7-6|-|few|TRBJ2-5
CASSQRPQETQYF
TGTGCCAGTAGCCAACGACCCCAAGAGACCCAGTACTTC
>TRBV13|-|many|TRBJ1-1
CASSLRGSSHTEAFF
TGTGCCAGCAGCTTACGGGGGAGTAGTCACACTGAAGCTTTCTTT